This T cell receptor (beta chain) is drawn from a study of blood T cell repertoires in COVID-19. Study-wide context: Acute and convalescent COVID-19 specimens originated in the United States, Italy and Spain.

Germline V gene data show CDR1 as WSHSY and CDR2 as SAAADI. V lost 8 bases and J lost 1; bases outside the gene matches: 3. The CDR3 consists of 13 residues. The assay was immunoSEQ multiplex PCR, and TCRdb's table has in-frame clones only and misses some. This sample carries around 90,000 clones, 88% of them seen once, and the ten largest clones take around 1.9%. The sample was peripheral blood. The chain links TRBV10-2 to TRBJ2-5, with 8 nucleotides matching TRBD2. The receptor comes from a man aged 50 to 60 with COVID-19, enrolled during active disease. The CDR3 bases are TGCGCCAGCGCGGGGGGCCGCCAAGAGACCCAGTACTTC. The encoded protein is CASAGGRQETQYF.